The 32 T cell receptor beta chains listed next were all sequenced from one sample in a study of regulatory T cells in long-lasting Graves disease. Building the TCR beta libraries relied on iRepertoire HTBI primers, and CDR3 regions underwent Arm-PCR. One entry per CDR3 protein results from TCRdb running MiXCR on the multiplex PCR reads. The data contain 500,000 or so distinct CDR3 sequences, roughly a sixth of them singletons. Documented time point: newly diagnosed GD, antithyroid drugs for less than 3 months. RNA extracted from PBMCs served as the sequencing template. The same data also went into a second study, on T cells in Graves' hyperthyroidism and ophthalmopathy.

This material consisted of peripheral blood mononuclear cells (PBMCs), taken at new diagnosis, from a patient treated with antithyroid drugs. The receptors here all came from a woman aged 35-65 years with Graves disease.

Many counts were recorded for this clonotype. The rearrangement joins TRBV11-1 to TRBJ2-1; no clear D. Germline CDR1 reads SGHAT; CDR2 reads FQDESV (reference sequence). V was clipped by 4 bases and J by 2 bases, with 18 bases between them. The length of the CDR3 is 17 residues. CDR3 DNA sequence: TGTGCCAGCAGCTCAGGTATGGGGTCGGCGACCTACAATGAGCAGTTCTTC. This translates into CASSSGMGSATYNEQFF.

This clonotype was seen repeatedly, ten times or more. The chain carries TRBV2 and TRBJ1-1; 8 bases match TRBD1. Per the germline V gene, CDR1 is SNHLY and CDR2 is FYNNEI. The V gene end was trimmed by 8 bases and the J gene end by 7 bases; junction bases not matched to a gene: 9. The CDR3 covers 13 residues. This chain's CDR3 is CASCRTGLGEAFF. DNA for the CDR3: TGTGCCAGCTGCCGGACAGGGTTAGGTGAAGCTTTCTTT.

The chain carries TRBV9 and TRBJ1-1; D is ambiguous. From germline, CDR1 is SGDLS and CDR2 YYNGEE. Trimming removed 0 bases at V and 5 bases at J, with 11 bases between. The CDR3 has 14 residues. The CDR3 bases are TGTGCCAGCAGCGTAGTAGGATCGGTAACTGAAGCTTTCTTT. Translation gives CASSVVGSVTEAFF.

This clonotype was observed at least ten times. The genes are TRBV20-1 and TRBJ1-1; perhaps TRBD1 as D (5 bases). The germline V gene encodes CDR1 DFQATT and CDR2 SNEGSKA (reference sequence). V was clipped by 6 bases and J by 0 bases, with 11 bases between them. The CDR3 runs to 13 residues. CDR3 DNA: TGCAGTGCCATGGGACGGTTGAACACTGAAGCTTTCTTT. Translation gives CSAMGRLNTEAFF.

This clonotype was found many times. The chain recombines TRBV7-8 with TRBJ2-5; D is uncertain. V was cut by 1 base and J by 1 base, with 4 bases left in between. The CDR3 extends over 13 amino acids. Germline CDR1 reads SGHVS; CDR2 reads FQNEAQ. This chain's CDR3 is CASSLVVQETQYF. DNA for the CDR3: TGTGCCAGCAGCTTAGTTGTCCAAGAGACCCAGTACTTC.

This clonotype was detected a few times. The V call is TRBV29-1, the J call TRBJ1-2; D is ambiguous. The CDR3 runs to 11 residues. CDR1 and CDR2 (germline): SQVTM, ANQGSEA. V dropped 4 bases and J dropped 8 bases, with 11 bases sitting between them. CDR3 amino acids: CSVVKERGYTF. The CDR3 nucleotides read TGCAGCGTTGTAAAAGAACGAGGCTACACCTTC.

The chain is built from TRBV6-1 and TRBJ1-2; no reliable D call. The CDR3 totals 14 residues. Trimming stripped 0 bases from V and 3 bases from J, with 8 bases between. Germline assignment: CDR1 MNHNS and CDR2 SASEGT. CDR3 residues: CASSEAGGYYGYTF. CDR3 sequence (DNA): TGTGCCAGCAGTGAAGCGGGCGGATACTATGGCTACACCTTC.

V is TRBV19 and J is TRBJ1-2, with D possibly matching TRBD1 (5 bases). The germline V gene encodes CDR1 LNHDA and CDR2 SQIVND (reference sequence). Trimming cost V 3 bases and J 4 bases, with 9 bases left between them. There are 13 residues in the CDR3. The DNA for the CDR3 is TGTGCCAGTAGTATGGACAACGTCTATGGCTACACCTTC. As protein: CASSMDNVYGYTF.

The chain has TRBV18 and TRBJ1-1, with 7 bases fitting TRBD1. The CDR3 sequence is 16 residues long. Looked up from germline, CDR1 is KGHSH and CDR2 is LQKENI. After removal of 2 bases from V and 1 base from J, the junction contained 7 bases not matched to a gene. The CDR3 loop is CASSPRQGSANTEAFF. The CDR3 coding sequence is TGTGCCAGCTCACCAAGACAGGGTTCGGCGAACACTGAAGCTTTCTTT.

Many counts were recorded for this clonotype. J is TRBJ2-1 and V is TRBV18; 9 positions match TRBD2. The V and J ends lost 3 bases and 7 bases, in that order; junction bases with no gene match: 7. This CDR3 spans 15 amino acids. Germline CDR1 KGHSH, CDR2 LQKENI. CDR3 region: CASSPRSGGSNEQFF. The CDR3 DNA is TGTGCCAGCTCACCTCGTAGCGGGGGTAGTAATGAGCAGTTCTTC.

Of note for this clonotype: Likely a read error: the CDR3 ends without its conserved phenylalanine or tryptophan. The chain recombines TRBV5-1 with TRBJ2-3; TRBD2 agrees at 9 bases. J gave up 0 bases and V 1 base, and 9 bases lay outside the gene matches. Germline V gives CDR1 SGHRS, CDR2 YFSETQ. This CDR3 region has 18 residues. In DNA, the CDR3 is TGCGCCAGCAGCTTGTGGGTTAGCGGGGGAACTAGCACAGATACGCAGTATCTT. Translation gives CASSLWVSGGTSTDTQYL.

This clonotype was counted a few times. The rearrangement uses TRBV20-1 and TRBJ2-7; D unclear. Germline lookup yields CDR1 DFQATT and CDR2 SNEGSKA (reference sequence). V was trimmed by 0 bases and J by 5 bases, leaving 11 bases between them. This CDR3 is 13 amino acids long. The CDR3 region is CSARDWKGNEQYF. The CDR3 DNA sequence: TGCAGTGCTAGAGATTGGAAAGGGAACGAGCAGTACTTC.

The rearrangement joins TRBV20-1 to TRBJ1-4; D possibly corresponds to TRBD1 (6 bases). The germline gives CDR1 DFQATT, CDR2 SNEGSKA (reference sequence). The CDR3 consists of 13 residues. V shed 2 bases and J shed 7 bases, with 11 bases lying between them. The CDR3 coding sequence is TGCAGTGCTAGACACAGGGAGGGTGAAAAACTGTTTTTT. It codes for CSARHREGEKLFF.

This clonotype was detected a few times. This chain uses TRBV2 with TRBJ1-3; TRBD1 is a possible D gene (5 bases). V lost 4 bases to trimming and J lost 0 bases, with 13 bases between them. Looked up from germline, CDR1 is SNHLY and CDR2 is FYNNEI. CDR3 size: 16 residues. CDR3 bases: TGTGCCAGCAGTGTTCAGGGCTCCTTCTCTGGAAACACCATATATTTT. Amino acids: CASSVQGSFSGNTIYF.

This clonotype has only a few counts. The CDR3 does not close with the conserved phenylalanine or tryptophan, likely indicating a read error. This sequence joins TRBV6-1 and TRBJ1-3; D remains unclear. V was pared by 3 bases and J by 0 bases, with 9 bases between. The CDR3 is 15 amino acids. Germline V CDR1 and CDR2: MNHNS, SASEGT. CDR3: CASSDSSSSGNTIYL. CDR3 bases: TGTGCCAGCAGTGACAGCTCCTCCTCTGGAAACACCATATATCTT.

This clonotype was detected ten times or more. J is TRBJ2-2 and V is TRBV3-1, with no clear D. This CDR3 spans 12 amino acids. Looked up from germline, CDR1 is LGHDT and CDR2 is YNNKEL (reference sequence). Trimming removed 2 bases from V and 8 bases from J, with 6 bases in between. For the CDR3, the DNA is TGTGCCAGCAGCCAACCCGCGGGGGAGCTGTTTTTT. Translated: CASSQPAGELFF.

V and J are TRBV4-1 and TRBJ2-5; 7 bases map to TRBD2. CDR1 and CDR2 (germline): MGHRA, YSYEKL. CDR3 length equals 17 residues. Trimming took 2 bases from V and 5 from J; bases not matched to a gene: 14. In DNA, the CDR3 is TGCGCCAGCAGCCAACACGGGGGGTCCAATCTCAGGGAGACCCAGTACTTC. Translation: CASSQHGGSNLRETQYF.

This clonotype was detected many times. Here the CDR3 reads CASSVDPYGYTF. CDR3 sequence (DNA): TGTGCCAGCAGTGTAGACCCCTATGGCTACACCTTC. The genes are TRBV2 and TRBJ1-2; D call uncertain. This CDR3 comprises 12 residues. In germline, CDR1 is SNHLY, CDR2 FYNNEI. Trimming stripped 4 bases from V and 4 bases from J, with 7 bases between.

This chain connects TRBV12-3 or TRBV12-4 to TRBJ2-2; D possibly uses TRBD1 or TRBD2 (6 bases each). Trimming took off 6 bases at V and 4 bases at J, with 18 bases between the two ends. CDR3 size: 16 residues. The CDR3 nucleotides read TGTGCCAGCAGCCCCCCGGGGGCTAAGAGCACCGGGGAGCTGTTTTTT. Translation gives CASSPPGAKSTGELFF.

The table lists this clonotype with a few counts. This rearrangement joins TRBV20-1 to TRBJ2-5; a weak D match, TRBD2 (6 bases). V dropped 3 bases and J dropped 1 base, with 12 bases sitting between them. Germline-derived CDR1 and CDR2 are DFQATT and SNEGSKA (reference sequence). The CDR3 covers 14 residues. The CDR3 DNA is TGCAGTGCTAGTGATGGTAGCGGCCAAGAGACCCAGTACTTC. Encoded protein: CSASDGSGQETQYF.

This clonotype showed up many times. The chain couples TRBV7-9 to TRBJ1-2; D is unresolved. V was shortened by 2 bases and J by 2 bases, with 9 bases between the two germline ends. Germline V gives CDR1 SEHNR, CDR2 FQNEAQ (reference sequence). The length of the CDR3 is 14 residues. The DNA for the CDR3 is TGTGCCAGCAGCTTAAGGGATTCCAACTATGGCTACACCTTC. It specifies CASSLRDSNYGYTF.

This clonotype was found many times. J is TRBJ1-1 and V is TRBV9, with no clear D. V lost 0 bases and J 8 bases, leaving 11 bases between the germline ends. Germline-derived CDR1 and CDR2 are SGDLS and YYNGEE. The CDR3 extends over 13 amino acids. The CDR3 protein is CASSVDDGNEAFF. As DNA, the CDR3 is TGTGCCAGCAGCGTAGACGACGGGAACGAAGCTTTCTTT.

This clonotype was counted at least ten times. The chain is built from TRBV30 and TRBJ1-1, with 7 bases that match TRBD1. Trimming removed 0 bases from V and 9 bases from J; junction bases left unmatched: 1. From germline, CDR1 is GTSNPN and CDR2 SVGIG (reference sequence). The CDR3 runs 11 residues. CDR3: CAWSVQGQAFF. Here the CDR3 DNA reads TGTGCCTGGAGTGTACAGGGGCAAGCTTTCTTT.

The chain's CDR3 is CASRAPGTGYEKLFF. The CDR3 DNA reads as TGTGCCAGCAGGGCCCCCGGGACAGGGTATGAAAAACTGTTTTTT. The J gene is TRBJ1-4, the V gene TRBV6-2 or TRBV6-3, with 9 bases identical to TRBD1. The CDR3 loop spans 15 amino acids. V shed 6 bases and J 6 bases; nucleotides not matched to a gene: 8. Germline loops: CDR1 MNHEY, CDR2 SVGEGT.

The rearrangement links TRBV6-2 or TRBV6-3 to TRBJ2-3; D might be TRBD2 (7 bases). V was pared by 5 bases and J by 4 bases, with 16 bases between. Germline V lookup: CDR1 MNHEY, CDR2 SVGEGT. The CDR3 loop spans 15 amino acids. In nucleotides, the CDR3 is TGTGCCAGCAGTGGAGGGGGGGGCTGGGCAGATACGCAGTATTTT. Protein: CASSGGGGWADTQYF.

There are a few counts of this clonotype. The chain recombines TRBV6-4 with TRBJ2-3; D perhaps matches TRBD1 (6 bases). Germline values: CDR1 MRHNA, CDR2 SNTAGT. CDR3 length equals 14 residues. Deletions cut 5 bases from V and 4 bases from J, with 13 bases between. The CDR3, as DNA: TGTGCCAGCAGTACCCTGGCAGGGGCAGATACGCAGTATTTT. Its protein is CASSTLAGADTQYF.

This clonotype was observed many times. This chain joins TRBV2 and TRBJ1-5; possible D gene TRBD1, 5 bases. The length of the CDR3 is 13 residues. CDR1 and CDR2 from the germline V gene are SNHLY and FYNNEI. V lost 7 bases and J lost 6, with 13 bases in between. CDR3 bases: TGTGCCAGCACTGGGGGGGGGAGTCAGCCCCAGCATTTT. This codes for CASTGGGSQPQHF.

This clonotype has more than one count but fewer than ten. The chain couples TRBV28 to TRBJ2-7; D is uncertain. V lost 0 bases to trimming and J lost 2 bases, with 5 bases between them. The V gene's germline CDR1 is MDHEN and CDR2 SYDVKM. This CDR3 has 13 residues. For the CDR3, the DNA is TGTGCCAGCAGTTTATGGTTCCCCTACGAGCAGTACTTC. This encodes CASSLWFPYEQYF.

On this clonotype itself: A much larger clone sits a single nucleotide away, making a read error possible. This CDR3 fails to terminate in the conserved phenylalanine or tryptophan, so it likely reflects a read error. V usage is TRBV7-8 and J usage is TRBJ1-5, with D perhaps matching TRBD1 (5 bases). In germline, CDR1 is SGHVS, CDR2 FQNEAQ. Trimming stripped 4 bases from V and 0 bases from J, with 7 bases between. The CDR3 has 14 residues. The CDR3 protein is CASSWDHSNQPQHS. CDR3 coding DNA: TGTGCCAGCAGCTGGGACCATAGCAATCAGCCCCAGCATTCT.

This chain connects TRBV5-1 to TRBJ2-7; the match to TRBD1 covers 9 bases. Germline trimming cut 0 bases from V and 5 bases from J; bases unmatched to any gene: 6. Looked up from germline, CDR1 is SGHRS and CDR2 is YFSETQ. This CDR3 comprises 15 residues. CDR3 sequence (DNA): TGCGCCAGCAGCTTGGGGGTGACAGGGGGAAACGAGCAGTACTTC. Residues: CASSLGVTGGNEQYF.

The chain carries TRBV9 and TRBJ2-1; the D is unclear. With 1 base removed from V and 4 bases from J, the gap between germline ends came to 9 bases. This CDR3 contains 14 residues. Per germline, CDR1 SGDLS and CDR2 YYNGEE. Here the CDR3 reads CASSVSGRYNEQFF. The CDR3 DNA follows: TGTGCCAGCAGCGTAAGTGGACGATACAATGAGCAGTTCTTC.

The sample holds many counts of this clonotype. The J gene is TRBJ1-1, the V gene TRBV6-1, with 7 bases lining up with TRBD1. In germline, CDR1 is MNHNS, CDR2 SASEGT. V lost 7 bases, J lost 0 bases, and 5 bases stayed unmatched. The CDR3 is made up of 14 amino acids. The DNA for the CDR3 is TGTGCCAGCAAAGGACAGGCTTTGAACACTGAAGCTTTCTTT. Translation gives CASKGQALNTEAFF.